These 8 T cell receptor beta chains were sequenced from one sample in a study of cytomegalovirus exposure and HLA in healthy donors (dated by TCRdb to 2015 to 2018). The library was built by means of the immunoSEQ multiplex PCR assay. The multiplex PCR relied on a mix of 60 forward primers for TCR Vbeta segments and 13 reverse primers for TCR Jbeta segments. The table was pulled from immuneACCESS by TCRdb, which kept in-frame rearrangements only. Such tables lose some clones; where checked, under half of the loss comes from unresolved V genes, and the rest has no known cause. A total of approximately 150,000 clones appear in this sample, roughly 73% of them only once. 2.5% to 4% of the sample belongs to the ten largest clones. The specimen was PBMCs. The origin of the receptors is a man aged 35 to 55 in good health and CMV-seronegative.

This clone occurred a few times. The CDR3 DNA sequence: TGTGCCAGCTTAAACCCAGGGGTCTGGCGAAACACCATATATTTT. Protein product: CASLNPGVWRNTIYF. The gene calls are TRBV28 and TRBJ1-3; a possible D gene is TRBD1 (6 bases). V lost 8 bases to trimming and J lost 5 bases, with 19 bases between them. CDR3 length: 15 amino acids. The germline V gene encodes CDR1 MDHEN and CDR2 SYDVKM.

The chain carries TRBV2 and TRBJ1-6; 7 positions agree with TRBD1. Per germline, CDR1 SNHLY and CDR2 FYNNEI. This CDR3 contains 14 residues. J gave up 14 bases and V 5 bases, and 12 bases lay outside the gene matches. Here the CDR3 reads CASSSGTAGGALHF. The CDR3, as DNA: TGTGCCAGCAGTTCCGGGACAGCCGGTGGAGCCCTCCACTTT. Complete variable domain (other parts from reference TRBV2 and TRBJ1-6): EPEVTQTPSHQVTQMGQEVILRCVPISNHLYFYWYRQILGQKVEFLVSFYNNEISEKSEIFDDQFSVERPDGSNFTLKIRSTKLEDSAMYFCASSSGTAGGALHFGNGTRLTVT.

The V call is TRBV11-2, the J call TRBJ1-1, with TRBD1 as a possible D gene (5 bases). Deletions cut 7 bases from V and 5 bases from J, with 11 bases between. Germline V CDR1 and CDR2: SGHAT, FQNNGV. This CDR3 is built from 12 residues. The CDR3 region is CASTGMGTEAFF. Here the CDR3 DNA reads TGTGCCAGCACAGGGATGGGTACTGAAGCTTTCTTT.

This clone has more than one count but fewer than ten. This chain connects TRBV29-1 to TRBJ1-2; D is uncertain. V lost 3 bases and J 6 bases, leaving 11 bases between the germline ends. The CDR3 consists of 12 residues. Germline V lookup: CDR1 SQVTM, CDR2 ANQGSEA. In DNA form, the CDR3 reads TGCAGCGTTGAGGGCGGGAAGGATGGCTACACCTTC. The encoded protein is CSVEGGKDGYTF.

CDR3 in DNA: TGTGCCAGCACCTCACGGGGGACAGGGGACTACGAGCAGTACTTC. Its protein product is CASTSRGTGDYEQYF. The V call is TRBV5-4, the J call TRBJ2-7; TRBD1 matches at 10 bases. Unmatched junction bases numbered 9, after V lost 6 bases and J lost 3 bases. The CDR3 length is 15 residues. From germline, CDR1 is SGHNT and CDR2 YYREEE (reference sequence).

With regard to this clone: Germline and junction disagree at one end, which may indicate a read error. The chain is built from TRBV2 and TRBJ1-2, with 10 bases matching TRBD1. Germline CDR1 reads SNHLY; CDR2 reads FYNNEI. The CDR3 covers 12 residues. The CDR3 DNA reads TGTGCCAGCCGTGAGACAGGGGGCGGCTACACCTTC. As protein: CASRETGGGYTF.

This clone was detected only a few times. This chain joins TRBV5-6 and TRBJ1-4; 8 positions agree with TRBD1. This CDR3 contains 14 residues. V lost 2 bases, J lost 6 bases, and 3 bases stayed unmatched. Germline assignment: CDR1 SGHDT and CDR2 YYEEEE. CDR3: CASSFGQGDEKLFF. CDR3 nucleotides: TGTGCCAGCAGCTTCGGACAGGGTGATGAAAAACTGTTTTTT.

This sequence joins TRBV5-1 and TRBJ1-2, with D possibly matching TRBD1 (6 bases). V gave up 4 bases and J gave up 3 bases, with 13 bases separating them. This CDR3 comprises 14 residues. Germline CDR1 reads SGHRS; CDR2 reads YFSETQ. CDR3 nucleotides: TGCGCCAGCAGCGGGGAGGGGGGGCACTATGGCTACACCTTC. It specifies CASSGEGGHYGYTF.